These 2 T cell receptor beta chains were all obtained from the same sample, sequenced in a study of blood T cell repertoires in COVID-19. TCRdb keeps only in-frame clones here, not all; method: immunoSEQ multiplex PCR. The sample carries under 95,000 clones, roughly 77% recorded once. The specimen sequenced was peripheral blood. These receptors came from a middle-aged man with active or convalescent COVID-19.

V and J are TRBV27 and TRBJ1-6, with D unclear. The CDR3 extends over 16 amino acids. The V end was cut by 3 bases, the J end by 9 bases, with 18 bases between. Germline CDR1 reads MNHEY; CDR2 reads SMNVEV (reference sequence). The CDR3 here is CASSFEGGRLGSPLHF. As DNA, the CDR3 is TGTGCCAGCAGTTTTGAGGGTGGGAGGTTAGGTTCACCCCTCCACTTT.

The chain combines TRBV7-8 with TRBJ1-4, with 10 bases lining up with TRBD1. J lost 0 bases, V lost 6 bases, and 7 bases had no gene match. The CDR3 covers 17 residues. Germline V gene sequence: CDR1 SGHVS, CDR2 FQNEAQ. CDR3 region: CASRRGQGIATNEKLFF. CDR3 in DNA: TGTGCCAGCAGAAGGGGACAGGGGATTGCAACTAATGAAAAACTGTTTTTT.